Shown below are 19 T cell receptor beta chains from a single sample sequenced in a study of blood T cells in healthy people across ages. For the second PCR, which ran for roughly 7 to 11 cycles, a sample-barcoded 5' primer and a J-beta primer mix were used. TCRdb called the 5' RACE reads again in MiXCR, with one record for every CDR3 protein. The sample holds about 900,000 distinct CDR3 sequences, approximately 65% seen once. Specimen: blood. The receptors were sampled from a man in his thirties or forties in good health.

The V and J genes are TRBV3-1 and TRBJ1-2; D gene uncertain. The CDR3 loop spans 14 amino acids. V lost 1 base and J lost 0, with 6 bases in between. Germline CDR1 is LGHDT and CDR2 is YNNKEL (reference sequence). CDR3 protein: CASSQASANYGYTF. The CDR3 DNA reads TGTGCCAGCAGCCAAGCGTCGGCTAACTATGGCTACACCTTC.

This clonotype was observed a handful of times. J is TRBJ1-4 and V is TRBV20-1, with D tentatively TRBD1 (5 bases). Germline assignment: CDR1 DFQATT and CDR2 SNEGSKA (reference sequence). This CDR3 region has 14 residues. Trimming removed 6 bases at V and 4 bases at J, with 15 bases between. CDR3 in DNA: TGCAGTGCCAGGGACGTACTAGATAATGAAAAACTGTTTTTT. Translating it yields CSARDVLDNEKLFF.

V usage is TRBV20-1 and J usage is TRBJ2-5; perhaps TRBD2 as D (6 bases). Trimming shortened V by 6 bases and J by 0 bases, and 17 bases separated the two germline ends. The CDR3 is made up of 15 amino acids. CDR1 is DFQATT, CDR2 SNEGSKA, per germline (reference sequence). In nucleotides, the CDR3 is TGCAGTGCCGTGAGACTAGGGGACTACCAAGAGACCCAGTACTTC. As protein: CSAVRLGDYQETQYF.

V is TRBV29-1 and J is TRBJ2-1; D remains ambiguous. From germline, CDR1 is SQVTM and CDR2 ANQGSEA. V was pared by 0 bases and J by 0 bases, with 12 bases between. The CDR3 covers 16 residues. The CDR3 nucleotides are TGCAGCGTTGAAGATCCCGTCCCGGGCTCCTACAATGAGCAGTTCTTC. This gives the protein CSVEDPVPGSYNEQFF.

V gene TRBV3-1 combines with J gene TRBJ2-1; D is undetermined. V lost 4 bases, J lost 0 bases, and 13 bases lay in between. This CDR3 spans 16 amino acids. Germline V lookup: CDR1 LGHDT, CDR2 YNNKEL (reference sequence). CDR3 in amino acids: CASSPRPLNSYNEQFF. In DNA, the CDR3 is TGTGCCAGCAGCCCCCGACCCCTGAACTCCTACAATGAGCAGTTCTTC.

The J gene is TRBJ2-1, the V gene TRBV3-1; 11 nucleotides match TRBD2. Germline CDR1 LGHDT, CDR2 YNNKEL (reference sequence). CDR3 length: 15 residues. With V trimmed by 4 bases and J by 10 bases, 9 bases remained unmatched. The CDR3 bases are TGTGCCAGCAGCCCAAGACTAGCGGGGATGCGAGAGCAGTTCTTC. This gives the protein CASSPRLAGMREQFF.

This clonotype was seen a few times. The chain couples TRBV12-3 or TRBV12-4 to TRBJ2-5, with D possibly matching TRBD2 (6 bases). Trimming removed 5 bases at V and 2 bases at J, with 12 bases between. The CDR3 covers 14 residues. CDR3 nucleotide sequence: TGTGCCAGCAGTCCGATTAGCGGTCAAGAGACCCAGTACTTC. Amino acid sequence: CASSPISGQETQYF.

V is TRBV15 and J is TRBJ2-5, with 10 bases identical to TRBD1. J was trimmed by 2 bases and V by 1 base; bases with no gene match: 1. This CDR3 has 15 residues. Germline-derived CDR1 and CDR2 are LNHNV and YYDKDF (reference sequence). CDR3 sequence reads: CATSRGQGAQETQYF. The CDR3 nucleotides read TGTGCCACCAGCAGAGGACAGGGGGCTCAAGAGACCCAGTACTTC.

This clonotype occurred a few times. The rearrangement joins TRBV20-1 to TRBJ2-7; D may be TRBD1 or TRBD2 (5 bases each). The CDR3 covers 14 residues. Trimming cost V 0 bases and J 1 base, with 10 bases left between them. Germline V gene sequence: CDR1 DFQATT, CDR2 SNEGSKA (reference sequence). CDR3 sequence: CSARDPGRSYEQYF. The CDR3 DNA follows: TGCAGTGCTAGAGACCCGGGACGGTCCTACGAGCAGTACTTC.

There are a few counts of this clonotype. The gene calls are TRBV4-2 and TRBJ2-5; perhaps D is TRBD1 or TRBD2 (5 bases each). The J call could be wrong; TRBJ2-7 is a better fit for the DNA end. The CDR3 is 12 residues long. Germline values: CDR1 LGHNA, CDR2 YNFKEQ. The CDR3 loop is CASSQRGDEQYF. The CDR3, as DNA: TGTGCCAGCAGCCAGAGGGGTGACGAGCAGTACTTC.

The chain couples TRBV12-3 or TRBV12-4 to TRBJ2-1; TRBD2 matches at 10 bases. The CDR3 is 18 amino acids. With V trimmed by 3 bases and J by 2 bases, 10 bases remained unmatched. Here the CDR3 reads CASSLKGAGGVAYNEQFF. CDR3 DNA: TGTGCCAGCAGTTTGAAGGGAGCGGGGGGGGTGGCCTACAATGAGCAGTTCTTC.

The V call is TRBV7-2, the J call TRBJ2-3, with a possible D match to TRBD2 (6 bases). Deletions cut 5 bases from V and 0 bases from J, with 18 bases between. This CDR3 comprises 17 residues. Germline V gene data show CDR1 as SGHTA and CDR2 as FQGNSA. CDR3 residues: CASSPSLARVSTDTQYF. CDR3 bases: TGTGCCAGCAGCCCCAGTCTAGCGAGGGTTAGCACAGATACGCAGTATTTT.

The CDR3 loop reads CATSRAVGNSNQPQHF. CDR3 nucleotide sequence: TGTGCCACCAGCCGAGCGGTAGGAAATAGCAATCAGCCCCAGCATTTT. The chain employs TRBV15 and TRBJ1-5; D remains unclear. This CDR3 has 16 amino acids. Germline loops: CDR1 LNHNV, CDR2 YYDKDF (reference sequence). V gave up 5 bases and J gave up 0 bases, with 14 bases separating them.

This chain uses TRBV6-6 with TRBJ2-5; either TRBD1 or TRBD2 may supply D (5 bases each). The CDR3 is 16 amino acids. Trimming took off 0 bases at V and 11 bases at J, with 22 bases between the two ends. Germline-derived CDR1 and CDR2 are MNHNY and SVGAGI (reference sequence). CDR3 protein: CASSYSSGLTYNEQYF. As DNA, the CDR3 is TGTGCCAGCAGTTACTCTTCGGGGCTTACCTACAATGAGCAGTACTTC.

The chain recombines TRBV29-1 with TRBJ2-5; TRBD1 agrees at 9 bases. Germline CDR1 SQVTM, CDR2 ANQGSEA. The CDR3 runs 13 residues. Unmatched junction bases numbered 13, after V lost 6 bases and J lost 11 bases. CDR3 region: CSVSSTGGNEQYF. DNA for the CDR3: TGCAGCGTCTCTTCGACAGGGGGAAATGAGCAGTACTTC.

In its sample, this clonotype was seen a few times. The J gene is TRBJ2-5, the V gene TRBV20-1; 7 bases agree with TRBD1. The germline V gene encodes CDR1 DFQATT and CDR2 SNEGSKA (reference sequence). With 5 bases clipped from V and 5 bases from J, the junction kept 5 bases outside the gene matches. CDR3 length: 12 residues. CDR3 residues: CSAPGGWETQYF. For the CDR3, the DNA is TGCAGTGCTCCAGGGGGTTGGGAGACCCAGTACTTC.

This chain uses TRBV29-1 with TRBJ2-7, with D perhaps TRBD1 or TRBD2 (7 bases each). The DNA end is a closer match to TRBJ2-5, so the J assignment may be wrong. CDR1 is SQVTM, CDR2 ANQGSEA, per germline. The CDR3 spans 15 residues. Here the CDR3 reads CSVEEWAGGAETQYF. The DNA of the CDR3 is TGCAGCGTTGAAGAATGGGCAGGGGGGGCAGAGACCCAGTACTTC.

The table lists this clonotype with a few counts. The CDR3 here is CASSRNFGANVLTF. The CDR3, as DNA: TGTGCCAGCAGCCGTAATTTTGGGGCCAACGTCCTGACTTTC. The chain joins TRBV6-5 to TRBJ2-6, with D unclear. CDR1 is MNHEY and CDR2 is SVGAGI in the germline V gene. The CDR3 has 14 amino acids. V was clipped by 6 bases and J by 3 bases, with 9 bases between them.

The V gene is TRBV5-6, the J gene TRBJ2-5; D tentatively fits TRBD1 or TRBD2 (6 bases each). Trimming removed 2 bases from V and 4 bases from J, with 15 bases in between. Germline CDR1 is SGHDT and CDR2 is YYEEEE. The CDR3 length is 15 residues. The CDR3 loop is CASSLDGGLGETQYF. In DNA form, the CDR3 reads TGTGCCAGCAGCTTAGATGGGGGGCTAGGAGAGACCCAGTACTTC.